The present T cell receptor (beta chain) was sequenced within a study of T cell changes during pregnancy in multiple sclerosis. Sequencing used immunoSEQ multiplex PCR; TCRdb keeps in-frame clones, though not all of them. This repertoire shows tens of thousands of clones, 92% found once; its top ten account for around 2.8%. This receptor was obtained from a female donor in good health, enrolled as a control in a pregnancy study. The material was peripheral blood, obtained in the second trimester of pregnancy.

The CDR3 DNA is TGTGCCAGCAGTGAAAGTCGGGAGGGGTACTTC. This codes for CASSESREGYF. The rearrangement links TRBV2 to TRBJ2-7, with 8 nucleotides matching TRBD2. The CDR3 runs to 11 residues. V lost 2 bases and J lost 12; bases outside the gene matches: 3. Looked up from germline, CDR1 is SNHLY and CDR2 is FYNNEI.